This TCR beta chain was sequenced for a study of shared clonotypes between healthy human individuals. Study-wide context: Each donor's CD4 naive and CD4 memory cells filled three plates apiece, CD8 naive two, and CD8 memory one. Broader study findings: Shared clonotypes across all four donors exceeded non-shared ones in generation probability. Larger richness was generally estimated for naive than memory subsets.

This clone was seen just once. The antigen remains unidentified. From germline, CDR1 is SNHLY and CDR2 FYNNEI. The CDR3 sequence is 13 residues long. V trimming: 5 bases; J trimming: 5 bases; junction bases outside the gene matches: 3. The assay was immunoSEQ multiplex PCR, and TCRdb's table has in-frame clones only and misses some. The table records about 2 million clones, roughly 94% of them present only once. The gene calls are TRBV2 and TRBJ2-3; 8 bases are a match to TRBD1. The specimen sequenced was naive CD4+ T cells sorted from blood. Subset: CD45RA+ positively selected. This clonotype was obtained from a man between 18 and 29 years old in good health. This CDR3 reads CASSSQGGDTQYF. The CDR3 region has the DNA TGTGCCAGCAGTTCACAGGGGGGAGATACGCAGTATTTT.